This entry is about one TCR beta chain. Its specificity is unknown. Conversion of TCR transcripts into cDNA relied on 5'RACE template switching, which added a universal primer site and UMIs. From the 5' RACE reads, TCRdb called clonotypes with MiXCR, one entry per CDR3 protein. The sample comprises about 320,000 distinct CDR3 sequences, roughly an eighth of which are singletons, and approximately 3.3% rests with the top ten. The entry originates in a study of T cells after yellow fever vaccination. Whole-study results and caveats: Peaking faster, on day 5 versus 15, the secondary response was nonetheless weaker. FACS-sorted repertoires might harbor abundant contaminating clonotypes from the bulk population.

Germline values: CDR1 KGHSH, CDR2 LQKENI. V trimming: 3 bases; J trimming: 1 base; junction bases outside the gene matches: 7. The CDR3 is 16 residues long. The receptor was derived from a man in his late teens or twenties who received the YFV17D yellow fever vaccine. The gene calls are TRBV18 and TRBJ2-7; 9 positions agree with TRBD1. This material consisted of CD4+ T cells sorted from PBMCs, taken 15 days after the yellow fever booster vaccination. In nucleotides, the CDR3 is TGTGCCAGCTCACCCCTTCCGGGACAGGGTTCCTACGAGCAGTACTTC. As protein: CASSPLPGQGSYEQYF.